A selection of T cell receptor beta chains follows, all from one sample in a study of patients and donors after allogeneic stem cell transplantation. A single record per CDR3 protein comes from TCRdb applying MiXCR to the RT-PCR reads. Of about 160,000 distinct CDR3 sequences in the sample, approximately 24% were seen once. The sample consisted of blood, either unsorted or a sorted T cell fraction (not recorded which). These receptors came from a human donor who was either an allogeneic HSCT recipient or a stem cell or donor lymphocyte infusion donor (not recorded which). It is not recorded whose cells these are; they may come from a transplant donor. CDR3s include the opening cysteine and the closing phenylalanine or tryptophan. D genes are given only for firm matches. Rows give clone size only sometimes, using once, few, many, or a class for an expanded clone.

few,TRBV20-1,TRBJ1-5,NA,CSAGSNPGNLQPQHF,TGCAGTGCCGGGTCAAACCCAGGGAACCTTCAGCCCCAGCATTTT
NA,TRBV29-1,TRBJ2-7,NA,CSVKGGNEQYF,TGCAGCGTTAAGGGGGGAAACGAGCAGTACTTC
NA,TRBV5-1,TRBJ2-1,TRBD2,CASRSGGPRTEQFF,TGCGCCAGCAGAAGCGGGGGCCCAAGGACTGAGCAGTTCTTC
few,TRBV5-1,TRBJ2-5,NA,CASSIQGSAKETQYF,TGCGCCAGCAGCATTCAGGGCTCTGCGAAGGAGACCCAGTACTTC
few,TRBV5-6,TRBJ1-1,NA,CASSAGETEAFF,TGTGCCAGCAGCGCAGGGGAGACTGAAGCTTTCTTT
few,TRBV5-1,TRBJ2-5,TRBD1,CASSWTRDRKETQYF,TGCGCCAGCAGCTGGACTCGGGACAGAAAAGAGACCCAGTACTTC
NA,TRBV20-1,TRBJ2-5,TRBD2,CSASGGIETQYF,TGCAGTGCTAGCGGGGGGATCGAGACCCAGTACTTC
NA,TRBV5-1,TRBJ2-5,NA,CASSLDGTEETQYF,TGCGCCAGCAGCTTGGACGGGACTGAAGAGACCCAGTACTTC
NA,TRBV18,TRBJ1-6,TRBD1,CASSPEQGTNDSPLHF,TGTGCCAGCTCACCCGAACAGGGGACCAATGATTCACCCCTCCACTTT
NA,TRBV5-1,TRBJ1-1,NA,CASSLEGRANTEAFF,TGCGCCAGCAGCCTGGAGGGGAGAGCGAACACTGAAGCTTTCTTT
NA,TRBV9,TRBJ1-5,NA,CASSVGSGERQPQHF,TGTGCCAGCAGCGTAGGATCTGGGGAACGGCAGCCCCAGCATTTT
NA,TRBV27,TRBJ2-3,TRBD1,CASSDDRVFDTQYF,TGTGCCAGCAGTGATGACAGGGTCTTCGATACGCAGTATTTT
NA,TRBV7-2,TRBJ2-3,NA,CASSLGAAGQPTDTQYF,TGTGCCAGCAGCTTAGGGGCAGCGGGACAACCCACAGATACGCAGTATTTT
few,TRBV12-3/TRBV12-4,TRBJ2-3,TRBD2,CASSFSLAGSDTQYF,TGTGCCAGCAGTTTTTCGCTAGCGGGGTCAGATACGCAGTATTTT
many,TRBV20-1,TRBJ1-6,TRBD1,CSASSPGQGANSPLHF,TGCAGTGCTTCCTCGCCCGGACAGGGAGCTAATTCACCCCTCCACTTT
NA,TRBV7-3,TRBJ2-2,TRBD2,CASSLSGFASGFTGELFF,TGTGCCAGCAGCTTATCCGGGTTTGCTAGCGGGTTCACCGGGGAGCTGTTTTTT
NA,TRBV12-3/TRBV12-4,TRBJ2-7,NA,CASSLTHSNKQYF,TGTGCCAGCAGTTTAACCCATTCCAACAAGCAGTACTTC
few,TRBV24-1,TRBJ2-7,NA,CATSDLYEQYF,TGTGCCACCAGTGACCTATACGAGCAGTACTTC
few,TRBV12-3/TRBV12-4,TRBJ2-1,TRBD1,CASSLAGQGYNEQFF,TGTGCCAGCAGTTTAGCGGGACAGGGCTACAATGAGCAGTTCTTC
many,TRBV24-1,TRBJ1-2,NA,CATGTGRADGYTF,TGTGCCACCGGAACAGGCCGGGCCGATGGCTACACCTTC
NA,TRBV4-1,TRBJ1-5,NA,CASSLVNRRPQHF,TGCGCCAGCAGCCTGGTAAATAGAAGGCCCCAGCATTTT
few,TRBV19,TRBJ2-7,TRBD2,CASSGLAGGVRYEQYF,TGTGCCAGTAGCGGACTAGCGGGAGGTGTGCGATACGAGCAGTACTTC
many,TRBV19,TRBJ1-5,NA,CASSLGLDQPQHF,TGTGCCAGTAGTCTAGGGCTAGATCAGCCCCAGCATTTT
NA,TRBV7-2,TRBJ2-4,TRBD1,CASSSTGVKNIQYF,TGTGCCAGCAGCTCCACAGGGGTCAAAAACATTCAGTACTTC
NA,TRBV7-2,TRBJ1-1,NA,CASSPDGRGNTEAFF,TGTGCCAGCAGCCCAGACGGGAGGGGGAACACTGAAGCTTTCTTT
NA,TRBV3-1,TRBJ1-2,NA,CASSQDLVGFGYTF,TGTGCCAGCAGCCAAGATCTGGTAGGGTTCGGCTACACCTTC
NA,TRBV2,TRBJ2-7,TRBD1,CASRGDRVQYEQYF,TGTGCCAGCAGGGGGGACAGGGTACAGTACGAGCAGTACTTC
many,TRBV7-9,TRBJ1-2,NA,CASSLDGYTF,TGTGCCAGCAGCTTAGATGGCTACACCTTC
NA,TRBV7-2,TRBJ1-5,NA,CASSLVANQPQHF,TGTGCCAGCAGCTTGGTAGCTAATCAGCCCCAGCATTTT
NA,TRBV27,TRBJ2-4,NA,CASSLSLGNIQYF,TGTGCCAGCAGTTTATCCTTGGGAAACATTCAGTACTTC
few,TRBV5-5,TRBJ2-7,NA,CASSLVWTDVYEQYF,TGTGCCAGCAGCTTGGTCTGGACAGACGTATACGAGCAGTACTTC
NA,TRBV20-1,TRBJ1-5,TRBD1,CSARDVDGTERNQPQHF,TGCAGTGCTAGAGATGTCGACGGGACAGAGCGCAATCAGCCCCAGCATTTT
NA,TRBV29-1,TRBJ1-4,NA,CSAVGGTNEKLFF,TGCAGCGCTGTCGGGGGAACTAATGAAAAACTGTTTTTT
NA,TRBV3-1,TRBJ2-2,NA,CASSHFYTGELFF,TGTGCCAGCAGCCACTTTTACACCGGGGAGCTGTTTTTT
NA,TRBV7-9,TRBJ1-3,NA,CASSILGGEGNTIYF,TGTGCCAGCAGCATACTTGGGGGCGAGGGAAACACCATATATTTT
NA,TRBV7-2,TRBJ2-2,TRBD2,CASSLGLAGAGELFF,TGTGCCAGCAGCTTAGGACTAGCGGGCGCCGGGGAGCTGTTTTTT
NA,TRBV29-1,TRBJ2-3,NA,CSGQISTQYF,TGCAGCGGGCAGATTAGTACGCAGTATTTT